The 17 T cell receptor beta chains in this list originate from one sample, sequenced in a study of blood T cell repertoires in COVID-19. Profiled with immunoSEQ multiplex PCR; TCRdb holds only in-frame clones, not every one. The data show about 300,000 clones, more than 70% seen once. The specimen was peripheral blood. These receptors were collected from a man aged 18 to 30 who had recovered from COVID-19.

The chain carries TRBV12-3 or TRBV12-4 and TRBJ2-1; D is unclear. This CDR3 spans 11 amino acids. Between the trimmed V and J ends, which lost 5 bases and 8 bases, there was a span of 7 bases. The DNA for the CDR3 is TGTGCCAGCAGTGTACATTATGAGCAGTTCTTC. Translated: CASSVHYEQFF.

The rearrangement uses TRBV29-1 and TRBJ2-3; the match to TRBD2 covers 9 bases. This CDR3 region has 18 residues. The J segment lost 0 bases and the V segment lost 3 bases, leaving 13 bases of the junction unmatched. In germline, CDR1 is SQVTM, CDR2 ANQGSEA. The CDR3 DNA is TGCAGCGTTGATCCGGCAGAATATAGCGGGGGAAGCACAGATACGCAGTATTTT. This translates into CSVDPAEYSGGSTDTQYF.

This clone has a single count. The V call is TRBV11-2, the J call TRBJ1-2; tentative D call: TRBD1 (6 bases). The germline CDR1 and CDR2 sequences are SGHAT and FQNNGV. This CDR3 is built from 15 residues. Deletions cut 5 bases from V and 4 bases from J, with 17 bases between. The CDR3 sequence is CASSTDSLSAYGYTF. CDR3 coding DNA: TGTGCCAGCAGCACGGACAGCTTATCAGCCTATGGCTACACCTTC.

This chain uses TRBV3-1 (or the pseudogene TRBV3-2) with TRBJ2-7, with TRBD2 identical over 11 bases. The trim removed 5 bases at V and 0 bases at J, leaving 12 bases unmatched. The CDR3 is made up of 18 amino acids. Looked up from germline, CDR1 is LGHDT and CDR2 is YNNKEL (reference sequence). The CDR3 sequence: CASSAGLAGGSSSYEQYF. The CDR3 bases are TGTGCCAGCAGCGCGGGGCTAGCGGGAGGATCCAGCTCCTACGAGCAGTACTTC.

This clone has just one count. This sequence joins TRBV30 and TRBJ1-3, with D uncertain. The CDR3 contains 11 residues. Between the trimmed V and J ends, which lost 3 bases and 6 bases, there was a span of 6 bases. Germline CDR1 reads GTSNPN; CDR2 reads SVGIG (reference sequence). CDR3 sequence: CAWSAKNTIYF. CDR3 nucleotides: TGTGCCTGGAGCGCGAAAAACACCATATATTTT.

The chain links TRBV7-6 to TRBJ2-3, with D hard to call. CDR1 SGHVS and CDR2 FNYEAQ come from the germline V gene. Deletions cut 5 bases from V and 1 base from J, with 10 bases between. The CDR3 totals 14 residues. The CDR3 region has the DNA TGTGCCAGCAGCCCGGTGGTAGGCACAGATACGCAGTATTTT. Translation: CASSPVVGTDTQYF.

The rearrangement joins TRBV5-1 to TRBJ2-3, with D perhaps TRBD1 (5 bases). V shed 1 base and J shed 2 bases, with 8 bases lying between them. Germline V gene lookup returns CDR1 SGHRS and CDR2 YFSETQ. The CDR3 runs to 14 residues. DNA for the CDR3: TGCGCCAGCAGCTTGAGACAGAACACAGATACGCAGTATTTT. It is translated as CASSLRQNTDTQYF.

The chain uses TRBV7-9 and TRBJ1-1; perhaps TRBD1 as D (5 bases). With 2 bases removed from V and 6 bases from J, the gap between germline ends came to 10 bases. Germline loops: CDR1 SEHNR, CDR2 FQNEAQ (reference sequence). The CDR3 extends over 13 amino acids. For the CDR3, the DNA is TGTGCCAGCAGCTTACCCAGGGTCGCTGAAGCTTTCTTT. It codes for CASSLPRVAEAFF.

The rearrangement uses TRBV19 and TRBJ2-7, with D maybe TRBD1 (5 bases). The CDR3 is 14 residues long. Looked up from germline, CDR1 is LNHDA and CDR2 is SQIVND (reference sequence). V dropped 2 bases and J dropped 2 bases, with 10 bases sitting between them. The CDR3, as DNA: TGTGCCAGTAGTATATTTGGACAAACCTACGAGCAGTACTTC. This translates into CASSIFGQTYEQYF.

The rearrangement joins TRBV27 to TRBJ1-1, with D perhaps matching TRBD1 (5 bases). Germline V gene data show CDR1 as MNHEY and CDR2 as SMNVEV (reference sequence). Trimming left V 7 bases short and J 0 bases short, with 9 bases between. This CDR3 has 13 amino acids. CDR3 DNA sequence: TGTGCCAGCAAACCAGGGATGAACACTGAAGCTTTCTTT. It specifies CASKPGMNTEAFF.

The chain has TRBV24-1 and TRBJ2-2; no clear D gene. Trimming cost V 3 bases and J 6 bases, with 4 bases left between them. From germline, CDR1 is KGHDR and CDR2 SFDVKD. The CDR3 runs to 12 residues. DNA of the CDR3: TGTGCCACCAGTGATCCTCCCGGGGAGCTGTTTTTT. Protein: CATSDPPGELFF.

This clone has just a few counts. V and J are TRBV6-1 and TRBJ1-6; no reliable D call. V lost 1 base and J lost 9, with 10 bases in between. Per germline, CDR1 MNHNS and CDR2 SASEGT. This CDR3 has 14 residues. This CDR3 reads CASSEGAVVSPLHF. CDR3 nucleotides: TGTGCCAGCAGTGAAGGGGCAGTAGTTTCACCCCTCCACTTT.

The rearrangement uses TRBV27 and TRBJ2-7; TRBD1 agrees at 7 bases. Germline CDR1 and CDR2: MNHEY and SMNVEV (reference sequence). The CDR3 has 14 amino acids. Trimming cost V 2 bases and J 3 bases; bases outside gene matches: 4. CDR3 sequence: CASSLRGPNYEQYF. The CDR3 coding sequence is TGTGCCAGCAGTTTAAGGGGGCCGAACTACGAGCAGTACTTC.

The chain combines TRBV25-1 with TRBJ1-2, with D possibly matching TRBD1 (6 bases). The germline V gene has CDR1 MGHDK and CDR2 SYGVNS. The CDR3 sequence is 16 residues long. V lost 3 bases and J lost 4, with 18 bases in between. CDR3 nucleotides: TGTGCCAGCAGTGATCACTCCTCGGGGGGCCTCTATGGCTACACCTTC. It encodes CASSDHSSGGLYGYTF.

The chain uses TRBV7-9 and TRBJ2-7; the D gene is possibly TRBD2 (5 bases). The CDR3 has 14 residues. V lost 4 bases to trimming and J lost 1 base, with 11 bases between them. CDR1 and CDR2 from the germline V gene are SEHNR and FQNEAQ (reference sequence). CDR3 sequence (DNA): TGTGCCAGCAGCTCTCCGTCGGGGTCCTACGAGCAGTACTTC. Translated, it gives CASSSPSGSYEQYF.

The chain has TRBV5-1 and TRBJ2-6; the D gene is possibly TRBD1 (6 bases). This CDR3 has 16 amino acids. The germline V gene has CDR1 SGHRS and CDR2 YFSETQ. Trimming took off 3 bases at V and 4 bases at J, with 14 bases between the two ends. CDR3 DNA: TGCGCCAGCAGCTGGACAACAGGGCAAGGGGCCAACGTCCTGACTTTC. It yields the protein CASSWTTGQGANVLTF. The whole variable domain, remainder taken from reference TRBV5-1 and TRBJ2-6, is KAGVTQTPRYLIKTRGQQVTLSCSPISGHRSVSWYQQTPGQGLQFLFEYFSETQRNKGNFPGRFSGRQFSNSRSEMNVSTLELGDSALYLCASSWTTGQGANVLTFGAGSRLTVL.

This clone appeared a few times. The chain is built from TRBV5-5 and TRBJ1-5; no clear D gene. From germline, CDR1 is SGHKS and CDR2 YYEKEE (reference sequence). V dropped 5 bases and J dropped 7 bases, with 16 bases sitting between them. The CDR3 spans 14 residues. The CDR3 protein is CASSHGWVGQPQHF. In nucleotides, the CDR3 is TGTGCCAGCAGTCACGGGTGGGTTGGGCAGCCCCAGCATTTT.